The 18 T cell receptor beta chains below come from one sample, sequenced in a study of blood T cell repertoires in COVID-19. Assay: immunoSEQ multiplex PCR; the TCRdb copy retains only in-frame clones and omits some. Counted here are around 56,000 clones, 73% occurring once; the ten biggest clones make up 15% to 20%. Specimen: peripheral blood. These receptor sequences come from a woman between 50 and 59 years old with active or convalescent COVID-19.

The CDR3: CASSQDGAGRETQYF. The CDR3 DNA is TGCGCCAGCAGCCAAGATGGGGCAGGAAGAGAGACCCAGTACTTC. The chain combines TRBV4-1 with TRBJ2-5; D may be TRBD1 (5 bases). Trimming removed 0 bases at V and 4 bases at J, with 12 bases between. The CDR3 totals 15 residues. Germline assignment: CDR1 MGHRA and CDR2 YSYEKL.

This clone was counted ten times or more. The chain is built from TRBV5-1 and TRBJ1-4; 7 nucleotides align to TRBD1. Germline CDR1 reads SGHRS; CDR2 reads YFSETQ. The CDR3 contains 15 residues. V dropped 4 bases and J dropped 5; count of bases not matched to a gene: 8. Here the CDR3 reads CASSVAGGGNEKLFF. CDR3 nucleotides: TGCGCCAGCAGCGTGGCAGGGGGTGGAAATGAAAAACTGTTTTTT.

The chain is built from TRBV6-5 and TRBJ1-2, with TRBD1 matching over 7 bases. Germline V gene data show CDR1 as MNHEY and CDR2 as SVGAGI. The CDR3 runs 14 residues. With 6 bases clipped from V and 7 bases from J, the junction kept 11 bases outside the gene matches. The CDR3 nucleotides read TGTGCCAGCAGACCCGGGACAGAGCTTTCTGGCTACACCTTC. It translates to CASRPGTELSGYTF.

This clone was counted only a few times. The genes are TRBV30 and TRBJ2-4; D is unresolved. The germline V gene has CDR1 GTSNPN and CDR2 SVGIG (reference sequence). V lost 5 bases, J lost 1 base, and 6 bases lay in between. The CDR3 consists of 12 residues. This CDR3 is CAWDTAKNIQYF. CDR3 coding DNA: TGTGCCTGGGACACGGCCAAAAACATTCAGTACTTC.

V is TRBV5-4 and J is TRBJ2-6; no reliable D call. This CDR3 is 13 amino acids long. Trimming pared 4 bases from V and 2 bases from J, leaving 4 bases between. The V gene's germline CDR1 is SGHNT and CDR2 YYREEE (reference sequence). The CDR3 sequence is CASSPTGANVLTF. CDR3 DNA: TGTGCCAGCAGCCCCACTGGGGCCAACGTCCTGACTTTC.

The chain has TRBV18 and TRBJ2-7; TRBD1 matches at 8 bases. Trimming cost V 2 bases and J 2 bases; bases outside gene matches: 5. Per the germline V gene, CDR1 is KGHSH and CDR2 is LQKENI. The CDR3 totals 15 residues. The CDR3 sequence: CASSPGQGAAYEQYF. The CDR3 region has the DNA TGTGCCAGCTCACCAGGGCAGGGGGCAGCCTACGAGCAGTACTTC.

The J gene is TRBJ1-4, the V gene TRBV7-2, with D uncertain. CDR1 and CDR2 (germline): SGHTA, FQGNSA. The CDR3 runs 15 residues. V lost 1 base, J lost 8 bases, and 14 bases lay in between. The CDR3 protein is CASSLGEGFSEKLFF. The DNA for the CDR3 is TGTGCCAGCAGCTTAGGGGAGGGTTTTAGCGAAAAACTGTTTTTT.

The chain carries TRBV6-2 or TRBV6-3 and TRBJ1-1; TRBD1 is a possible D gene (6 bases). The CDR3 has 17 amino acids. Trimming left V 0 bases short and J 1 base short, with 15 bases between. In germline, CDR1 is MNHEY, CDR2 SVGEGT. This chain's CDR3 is CASSYSWSGATNTEAFF. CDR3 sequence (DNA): TGTGCCAGCAGTTACTCGTGGTCAGGGGCCACGAACACTGAAGCTTTCTTT.

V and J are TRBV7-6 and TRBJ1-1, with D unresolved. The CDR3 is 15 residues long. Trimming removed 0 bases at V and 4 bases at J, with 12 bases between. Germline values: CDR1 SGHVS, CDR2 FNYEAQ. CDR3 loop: CASSLALGSFTEAFF. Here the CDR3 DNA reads TGTGCCAGCAGCTTAGCGCTAGGAAGCTTCACTGAAGCTTTCTTT.

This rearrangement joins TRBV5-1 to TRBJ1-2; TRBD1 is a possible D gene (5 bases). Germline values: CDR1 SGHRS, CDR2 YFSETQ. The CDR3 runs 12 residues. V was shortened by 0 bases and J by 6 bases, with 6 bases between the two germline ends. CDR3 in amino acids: CASSLEGDGYTF. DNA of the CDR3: TGCGCCAGCAGCTTGGAAGGGGATGGCTACACCTTC.

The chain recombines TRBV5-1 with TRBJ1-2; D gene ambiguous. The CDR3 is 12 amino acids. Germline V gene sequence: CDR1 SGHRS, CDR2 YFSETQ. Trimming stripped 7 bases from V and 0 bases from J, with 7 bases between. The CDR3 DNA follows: TGCGCCAGCCGGAGGACTAACTATGGCTACACCTTC. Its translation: CASRRTNYGYTF.

In DNA form, the CDR3 reads TGCAGCGTTCCGGTTTATAGCAATCAGCCCCAGCATTTT. It encodes CSVPVYSNQPQHF. The chain uses TRBV29-1 and TRBJ1-5, with unresolved D. CDR1 and CDR2 (germline): SQVTM, ANQGSEA. The CDR3 is 13 amino acids. Trimming took off 5 bases at V and 0 bases at J, with 8 bases between the two ends.

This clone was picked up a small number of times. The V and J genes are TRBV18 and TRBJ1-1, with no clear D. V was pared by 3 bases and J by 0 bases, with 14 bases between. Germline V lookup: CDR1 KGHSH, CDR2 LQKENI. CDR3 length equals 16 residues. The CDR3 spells CASSPARGGMNTEAFF. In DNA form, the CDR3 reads TGTGCCAGCTCACCCGCCCGGGGAGGCATGAACACTGAAGCTTTCTTT.

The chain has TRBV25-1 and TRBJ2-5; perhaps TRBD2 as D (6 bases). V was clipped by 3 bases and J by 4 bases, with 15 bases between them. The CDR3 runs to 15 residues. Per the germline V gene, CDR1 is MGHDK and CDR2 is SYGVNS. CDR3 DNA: TGTGCCAGCAGTGAGCTCGATTTGGGGGGAGAGACCCAGTACTTC. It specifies CASSELDLGGETQYF.

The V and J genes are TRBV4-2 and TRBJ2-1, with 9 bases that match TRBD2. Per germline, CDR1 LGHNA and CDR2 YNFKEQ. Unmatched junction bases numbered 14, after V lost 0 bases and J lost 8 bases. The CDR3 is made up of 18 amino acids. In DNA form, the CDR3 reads TGTGCCAGCAGCCAAGATCGGGGCGCGAGCGGGAGGCCATATGAGCAGTTCTTC. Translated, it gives CASSQDRGASGRPYEQFF.

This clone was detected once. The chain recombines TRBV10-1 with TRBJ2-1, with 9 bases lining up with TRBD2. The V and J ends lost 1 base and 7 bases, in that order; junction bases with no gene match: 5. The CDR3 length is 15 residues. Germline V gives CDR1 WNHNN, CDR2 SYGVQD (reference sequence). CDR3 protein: CASSEWREGGNEQFF. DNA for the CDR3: TGCGCCAGCAGTGAGTGGCGGGAGGGCGGGAATGAGCAGTTCTTC.

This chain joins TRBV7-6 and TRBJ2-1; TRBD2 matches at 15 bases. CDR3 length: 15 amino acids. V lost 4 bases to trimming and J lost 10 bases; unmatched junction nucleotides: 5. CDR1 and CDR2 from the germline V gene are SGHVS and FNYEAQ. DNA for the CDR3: TGTGCCAGCAGCTCCGCCGGACTAGCGGGGGGGGAGCAGTTCTTC. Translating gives CASSSAGLAGGEQFF.

CDR3 loop: CASSSGLAAYNEQFF. The CDR3 DNA sequence: TGTGCCAGCTCATCGGGACTAGCGGCCTACAATGAGCAGTTCTTC. The chain combines TRBV18 with TRBJ2-1, with TRBD2 identical over 11 bases. V gave up 5 bases and J gave up 2 bases; unmatched junction bases: 2. Germline V gene lookup returns CDR1 KGHSH and CDR2 LQKENI. CDR3 length equals 15 residues.